This T cell receptor beta chain was retrieved from a study of T cell responses to AZD1222 COVID-19 vaccine. Study-level points and caveats: A mostly white British donor set with more females was recruited, and clonal diversity was possibly underestimated.

This clone was picked up a small number of times. Its specificity is unknown. This CDR3 has 13 amino acids. Trimming took 0 bases from V and 6 from J, leaving 7 bases between them. CDR1 is SGHRS and CDR2 is YFSETQ in the germline V gene. TCRdb's table, derived via immunoSEQ multiplex PCR, lists solely in-frame clones and lacks some. Of fewer than 110,000 clones detected, over 75% appear once; the ten largest clones hold 20%. The clonotype originates from an adult in good health. The chain is built from TRBV5-1 and TRBJ2-1, with D hard to call. The sequencing used peripheral blood, collected on day 0 of AZD1222 vaccination. In DNA form, the CDR3 reads TGCGCCAGCAGCTTGGACCAGATCAATGAGCAGTTCTTC. Residues: CASSLDQINEQFF.